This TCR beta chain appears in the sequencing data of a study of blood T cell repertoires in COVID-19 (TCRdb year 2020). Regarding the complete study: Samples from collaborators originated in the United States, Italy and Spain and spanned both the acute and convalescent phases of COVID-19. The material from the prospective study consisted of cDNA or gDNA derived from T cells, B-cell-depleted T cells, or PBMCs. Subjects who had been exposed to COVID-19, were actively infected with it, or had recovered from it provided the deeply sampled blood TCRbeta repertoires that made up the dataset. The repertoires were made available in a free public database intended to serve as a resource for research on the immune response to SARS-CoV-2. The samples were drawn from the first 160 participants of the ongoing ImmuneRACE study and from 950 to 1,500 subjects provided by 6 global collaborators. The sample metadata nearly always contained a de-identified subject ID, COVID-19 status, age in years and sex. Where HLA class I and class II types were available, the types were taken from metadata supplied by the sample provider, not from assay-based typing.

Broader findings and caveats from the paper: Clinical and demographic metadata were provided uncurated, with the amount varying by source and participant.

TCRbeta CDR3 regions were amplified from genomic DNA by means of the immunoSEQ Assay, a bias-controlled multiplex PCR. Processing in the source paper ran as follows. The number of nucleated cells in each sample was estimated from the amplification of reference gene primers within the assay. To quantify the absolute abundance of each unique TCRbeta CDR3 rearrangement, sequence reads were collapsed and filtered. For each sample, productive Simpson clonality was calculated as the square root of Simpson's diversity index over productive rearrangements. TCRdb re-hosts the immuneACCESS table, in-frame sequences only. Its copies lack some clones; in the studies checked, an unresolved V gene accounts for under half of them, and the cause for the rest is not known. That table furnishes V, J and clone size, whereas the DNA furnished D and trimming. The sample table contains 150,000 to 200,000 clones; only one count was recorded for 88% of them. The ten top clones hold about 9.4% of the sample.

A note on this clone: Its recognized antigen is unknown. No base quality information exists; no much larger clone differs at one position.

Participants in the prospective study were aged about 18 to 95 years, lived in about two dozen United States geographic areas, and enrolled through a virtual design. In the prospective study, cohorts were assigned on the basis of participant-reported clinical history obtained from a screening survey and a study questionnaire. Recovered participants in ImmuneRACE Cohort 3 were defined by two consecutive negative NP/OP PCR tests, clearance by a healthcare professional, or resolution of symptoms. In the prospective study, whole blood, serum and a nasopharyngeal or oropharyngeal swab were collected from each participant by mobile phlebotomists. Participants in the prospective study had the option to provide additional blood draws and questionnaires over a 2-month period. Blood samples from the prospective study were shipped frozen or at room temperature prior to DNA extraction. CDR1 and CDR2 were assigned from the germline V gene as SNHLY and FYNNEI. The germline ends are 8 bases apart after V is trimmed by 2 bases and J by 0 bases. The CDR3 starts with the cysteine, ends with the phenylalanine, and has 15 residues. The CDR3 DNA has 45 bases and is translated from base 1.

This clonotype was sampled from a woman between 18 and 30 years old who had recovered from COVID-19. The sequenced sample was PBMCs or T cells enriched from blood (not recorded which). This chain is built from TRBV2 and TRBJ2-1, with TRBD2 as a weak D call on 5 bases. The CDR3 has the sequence CASSELGSSYNEQFF. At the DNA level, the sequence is TGTGCCAGCAGTGAATTAGGGAGCTCCTACAATGAGCAGTTCTTC.